This record looks at one T cell receptor (beta chain) sequence and its context. Its antigen is still unknown. The input lacks base qualities; no much larger clone sits a single base away. This entry is derived from a study of blood T cells in healthy people across ages (dated by TCRdb to the mid-2010s). In terms of the full investigation: In model experiments, roughly one uniquely barcoded TCR beta cDNA molecule per two T cells was captured by template switching. Age-related changes in TCR beta repertoire diversity were measured in the study by deep sequencing normalized with unique cDNA molecular identifiers. Four age groups were formed from the donors: young (average approximately 15 years), middle-aged (just under 40), aged (about 62) and long-lived (less than 85). Donors of different ages were randomly distributed across sequencing lanes to avoid experimental bias. The study analyzed two additional independent replicas of 1 million unique cDNA reads from the same blood draw for two donors, one aged 18 to 30 and one aged 80 or older. What the study reported, not specific to this receptor: Because profiling used bulk unsorted PBMCs, naive and antigen-experienced compartments could not be compared conclusively. Observed TCR beta diversity per million T cells fell roughly linearly with age, and a significant reduction was already apparent by age about 43. Because the CMV infection status of the donors was unknown, age-related changes in expanded clonotypes may potentially have been confounded. Compared with the aged group, the long-lived group had more naive CD4+ T cells, fewer expanded clones and increased TCR diversity, suggesting age selection. Estimates of total diversity from one million sequenced T cells were regarded as lower bounds and underestimates. Observed TCR beta diversity correlated strongly with the percentage of naive T cells measured by flow cytometry.

The approximately 39 donors, aged about 6 to 95 years, were systemically healthy Caucasian individuals from Russia. About 9.8 milliliters of peripheral blood were drawn from each donor into EDTA-treated Vacutainer tubes. PBMCs were isolated by Ficoll-Paque density-gradient centrifugation, with at least 6 million obtained per sample. Total RNA was extracted from PBMCs with Trizol reagent, with at least 5 micrograms obtained per sample. The percentages of naive CD45RAhigh/CD27high T cells were determined by flow cytometry on a PBMC aliquot from every donor. The library was produced with 5' RACE. A second PCR of roughly 6 to 11 cycles was run with a J-beta primer mix and a sample-barcoded 5' primer. A unique molecular identifier was introduced onto each TCR beta cDNA molecule by a template-switch 5' adaptor carrying 12 random nucleotides. Each sample yielded at least 3 million CDR3-containing paired-end reads. The Mint cDNA synthesis kit, primed by a TRBC-specific oligonucleotide, was used to synthesize first-strand cDNA from all RNA. All cDNA was treated with uracil-DNA glycosylase and then went through a first 18-cycle PCR with the universal primers M1SS and BC2_uni_R. Per the authors' processing: For normalization, 1 million high-quality reads were randomly selected from each sample, with every read carrying a distinct molecular identifier. Reads with shared molecular identifiers were discarded instead of being binned into consensus sequences. MiTCR, set to a Q25 quality threshold and the strictest error-elimination algorithm, was used for CDR3 identification, clonotype clustering and error correction. A nonparametric unseen species model with Euler transformation was used to estimate a lower bound on total TCR beta diversity. The public reads were reprocessed in TCRdb via fastp at Q25 and MiXCR, keeping in-frame beta chains. Merged by CDR3 protein, the rows form single entries marked with the most common genes and DNA. The V and J calls follow TCRdb's processing rather than the paper's. A total of 1,800,000 or so distinct CDR3 sequences appear in this sample, about 39% of them only once. The ten top clones hold 23% of the sample.

Trimming removed 1 base from V and 1 base from J, leaving 7 bases between the germline ends. CDR1 and CDR2 are read off the germline V gene as SGHTA and FQGNSA. Inclusive of the bounding cysteine and phenylalanine, the CDR3 is 15 residues long. The CDR3 DNA has 45 bases and is translated from base 1. The sequence was obtained from a human donor in good health. The material sequenced was blood. The chain is assembled from TRBV7-2 and TRBJ2-2; no D gene can be assigned with confidence. This receptor carries the CDR3 CASSLGPGNTGELFF. The DNA sequence follows: TGTGCCAGCAGCTTAGGTCCGGGGAACACCGGGGAGCTGTTTTTT.